These T cell receptor beta chains were read from a single sample in a study of cytotoxic CD8 clonotypes in ibrutinib-treated CLL. This table comes from immunoSEQ multiplex PCR, and its TCRdb copy is limited to in-frame clones, with some not included. This table has approximately 22,000 clones, about 68% appearing once. This sample comprised PBMCs, obtained before ibrutinib treatment. These receptors came from a human donor with chronic lymphocytic leukemia. CDR3s include the opening cysteine and the closing phenylalanine or tryptophan. A D gene is named only where the DNA matches it firmly. Size values are once, few and many counts, or a class for expanded clones, and some rows have none.

J: TRBJ1-4; V: TRBV2; D: -; length: 16; size: -; DNA: TGTGCCAGCAGTGAACCGGGGCTTGCAACTAATGAAAAACTGTTTTTT; CDR3: CASSEPGLATNEKLFF
J: TRBJ1-1; V: TRBV7-2; D: TRBD1; length: 14; size: -; DNA: TGTGCCAGCAGCTTACCGACAGGGGCGACTGAAGCTTTCTTT; CDR3: CASSLPTGATEAFF
J: TRBJ2-3; V: TRBV7-2; D: TRBD2; length: 16; size: -; DNA: TGTGCCAGCAGCTTAGCCTCCGGGGGGGGCACAGATACGCAGTATTTT; CDR3: CASSLASGGGTDTQYF
J: TRBJ1-1; V: TRBV9; D: -; length: 13; size: -; DNA: TGTGCCAGCAGCCTAAATCAGGGGACTGAAGCTTTCTTT; CDR3: CASSLNQGTEAFF
J: TRBJ2-7; V: TRBV30; D: TRBD1; length: 14; size: -; DNA: TGTGCCTGGAGTATCAGGACAGGGGGGTACGAGCAGTACTTC; CDR3: CAWSIRTGGYEQYF
J: TRBJ1-4; V: TRBV15; D: -; length: 12; size: -; DNA: TGTGCCACCAGCAGCTCGGGGGTAAAACTGTTTTTT; CDR3: CATSSSGVKLFF
J: TRBJ1-2; V: TRBV9; D: TRBD1; length: 15; size: -; DNA: TGTGCCAGCAGCGCCACACACCCAGGGGGTCGTGGCTACACCTTC; CDR3: CASSATHPGGRGYTF
J: TRBJ2-3; V: TRBV6-5; D: TRBD2; length: 16; size: few; DNA: TGTGCCAGCAGTTACTCTCTACGGGAGGGCACAGATACGCAGTATTTT; CDR3: CASSYSLREGTDTQYF
J: TRBJ2-1; V: TRBV11-2; D: -; length: 15; size: few; DNA: TGTGCCAGCAGCTCCCTCGTTTCAGGAGGCAATGAGCAGTTCTTC; CDR3: CASSSLVSGGNEQFF
J: TRBJ2-7; V: TRBV5-4; D: TRBD2; length: 15; size: -; DNA: TGTGCCAGCAGCGCGGCGACTAGCGGGAGCTACGAGCAGTACTTC; CDR3: CASSAATSGSYEQYF
J: TRBJ1-5; V: TRBV5-1; D: -; length: 16; size: -; DNA: TGCGCCAGCAGCTTGGGTACAGGGAATAGCAATCAGCCCCAGCATTTT; CDR3: CASSLGTGNSNQPQHF
J: TRBJ1-1; V: TRBV10-3; D: -; length: 13; size: once; DNA: TGTGCCATCAGTGGGAGGAGGAACACTGAAGCTTTCTTT; CDR3: CAISGRRNTEAFF
J: TRBJ2-1; V: TRBV4-1; D: TRBD2; length: 14; size: once; DNA: TGCGCCAGCAGCCAGGGAGGGTCGCACAATGAGCAGTTCTTC; CDR3: CASSQGGSHNEQFF
J: TRBJ2-4; V: TRBV25-1; D: TRBD2; length: 16; size: -; DNA: TGTGCCAGCAGTGGGCTCGAAGCGGGAGGGGATAACATTCAGTACTTC; CDR3: CASSGLEAGGDNIQYF
J: TRBJ2-7; V: TRBV6-5; D: -; length: 14; size: -; DNA: TGTGCCAGCAGCCAACAGGGTTTGAGCGACGAGCAGTACTTC; CDR3: CASSQQGLSDEQYF
J: TRBJ1-4; V: TRBV6-1; D: -; length: 14; size: few; DNA: TGTGCCAGCAGTGTACAGGGTCGGGATGAAAAACTGTTTTTT; CDR3: CASSVQGRDEKLFF
J: TRBJ2-1; V: TRBV5-1; D: -; length: 13; size: once; DNA: TGCGCCAGCAGCTTGGCCGGGGTGAATGAGCAGTTCTTC; CDR3: CASSLAGVNEQFF
J: TRBJ2-5; V: TRBV19; D: -; length: 14; size: -; DNA: TGTGCCAGTAGTATGGGAGGAATCCAAGAGACCCAGTACTTC; CDR3: CASSMGGIQETQYF
J: TRBJ2-1; V: TRBV7-9; D: TRBD1; length: 17; size: -; DNA: TGTGCCAGCAGCACGACCGCCTCGGGACAGCTCTACAATGAGCAGTTCTTC; CDR3: CASSTTASGQLYNEQFF
J: TRBJ1-1; V: TRBV7-9; D: TRBD1; length: 15; size: -; DNA: TGTGCCAGCAGCTTAGTGCAGGGGGTGAACACTGAAGCTTTCTTT; CDR3: CASSLVQGVNTEAFF
J: TRBJ2-1; V: TRBV11-2; D: -; length: 18; size: -; DNA: TGTGCCAGCAGCTCGCCATCCCGGGACACGAGCTCCTACAATGAGCAGTTCTTC; CDR3: CASSSPSRDTSSYNEQFF
J: TRBJ2-2; V: TRBV9; D: -; length: 17; size: -; DNA: TGTGCCAGCAGCCCCGGGGGTTGGGGGAGCGGCACCGGGGAGCTGTTTTTT; CDR3: CASSPGGWGSGTGELFF
J: TRBJ1-5; V: TRBV5-6; D: -; length: 16; size: -; DNA: TGTGCCAGCAGCTTGGCCGGGGGCGCGGGCAATCAGCCCCAGCATTTT; CDR3: CASSLAGGAGNQPQHF
J: TRBJ2-7; V: TRBV5-1; D: -; length: 13; size: -; DNA: TGCGCCAGCAGCTCGCAGACCCTTAACGAGCAGTACTTC; CDR3: CASSSQTLNEQYF
J: TRBJ2-3; V: TRBV10-1; D: -; length: 15; size: -; DNA: TGCGCCAGCAGTACCCCCGGGACGAGCACAGATACGCAGTATTTT; CDR3: CASSTPGTSTDTQYF
J: TRBJ2-5; V: TRBV5-1; D: -; length: 10; size: -; DNA: TGCGCCAGCAGCCCGGAGACCCAGTACTTC; CDR3: CASSPETQYF
J: TRBJ1-5; V: TRBV2; D: -; length: 14; size: -; DNA: TGTGCCAGCAGGACGGACCCCTACAATCAGCCCCAGCATTTT; CDR3: CASRTDPYNQPQHF
J: TRBJ1-5; V: TRBV7-2; D: TRBD1; length: 17; size: -; DNA: TGTGCCAGCAGCTTCGGTCCGGGACAGGGGTTGATGCAGCCCCAGCATTTT; CDR3: CASSFGPGQGLMQPQHF
J: TRBJ2-7; V: TRBV2; D: -; length: 13; size: -; DNA: TGTGCCAGCGCTGGGGACAACCTCTACGAGCAGTACTTC; CDR3: CASAGDNLYEQYF